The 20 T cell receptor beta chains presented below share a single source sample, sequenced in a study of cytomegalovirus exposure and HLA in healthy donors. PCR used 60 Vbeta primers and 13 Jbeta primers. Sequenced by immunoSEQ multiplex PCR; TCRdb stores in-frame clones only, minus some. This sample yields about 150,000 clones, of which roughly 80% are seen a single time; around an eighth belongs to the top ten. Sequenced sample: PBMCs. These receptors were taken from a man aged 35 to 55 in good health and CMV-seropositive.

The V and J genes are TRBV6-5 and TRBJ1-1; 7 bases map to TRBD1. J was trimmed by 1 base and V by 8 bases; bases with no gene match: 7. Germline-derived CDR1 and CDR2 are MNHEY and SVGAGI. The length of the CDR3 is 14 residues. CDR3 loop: CASLQGVPNTEAFF. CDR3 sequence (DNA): TGTGCCAGCTTGCAGGGGGTCCCGAACACTGAAGCTTTCTTT.

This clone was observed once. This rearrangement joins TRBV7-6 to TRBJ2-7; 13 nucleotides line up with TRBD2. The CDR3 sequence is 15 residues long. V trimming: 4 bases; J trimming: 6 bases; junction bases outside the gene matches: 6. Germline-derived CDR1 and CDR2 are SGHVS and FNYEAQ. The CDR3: CASSWTSGSLSEQYF. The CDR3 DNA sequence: TGTGCCAGCAGCTGGACTAGCGGGAGTTTATCCGAGCAGTACTTC.

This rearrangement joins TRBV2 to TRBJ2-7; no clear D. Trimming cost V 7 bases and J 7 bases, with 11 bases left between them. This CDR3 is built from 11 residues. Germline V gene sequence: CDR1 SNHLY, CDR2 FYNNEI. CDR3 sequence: CASKLAEEQYF. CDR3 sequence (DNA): TGTGCCAGCAAGCTCGCGGAGGAGCAGTACTTC.

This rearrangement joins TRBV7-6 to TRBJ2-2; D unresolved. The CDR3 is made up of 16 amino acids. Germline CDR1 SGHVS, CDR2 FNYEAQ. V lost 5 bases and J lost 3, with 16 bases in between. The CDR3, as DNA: TGTGCCAGCAGCCCTTACACCCTTCTAGACACCGGGGAGCTGTTTTTT. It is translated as CASSPYTLLDTGELFF.

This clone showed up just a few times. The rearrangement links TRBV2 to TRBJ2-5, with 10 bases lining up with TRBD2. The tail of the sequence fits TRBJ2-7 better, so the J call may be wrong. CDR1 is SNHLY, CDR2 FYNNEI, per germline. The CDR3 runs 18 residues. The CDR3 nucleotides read TGTGCCAGCAGTGAGGAGGCAAGAAGCGGGAGGGGGTCCTACGAGCAGTACTTC. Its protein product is CASSEEARSGRGSYEQYF.

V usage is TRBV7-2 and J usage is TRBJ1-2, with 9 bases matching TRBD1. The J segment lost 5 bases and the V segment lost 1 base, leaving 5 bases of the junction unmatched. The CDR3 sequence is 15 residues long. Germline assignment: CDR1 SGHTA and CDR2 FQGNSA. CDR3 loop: CASSLGTQGAYGYTF. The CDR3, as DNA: TGTGCCAGCAGCTTAGGGACACAGGGGGCTTATGGCTACACCTTC.

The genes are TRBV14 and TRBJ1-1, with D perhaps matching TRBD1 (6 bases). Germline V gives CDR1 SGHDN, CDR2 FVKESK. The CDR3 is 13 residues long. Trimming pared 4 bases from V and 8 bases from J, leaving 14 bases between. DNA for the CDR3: TGTGCCAGCAGCCTTCGGACAGCTGGAGAAGCTTTCTTT. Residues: CASSLRTAGEAFF. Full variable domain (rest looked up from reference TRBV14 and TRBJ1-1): EAGVTQFPSHSVIEKGQTVTLRCDPISGHDNLYWYRRVMGKEIKFLLHFVKESKQDESGMPNNRFLAERTGGTYSTLKVQPAELEDSGVYFCASSLRTAGEAFFGQGTRLTVV.

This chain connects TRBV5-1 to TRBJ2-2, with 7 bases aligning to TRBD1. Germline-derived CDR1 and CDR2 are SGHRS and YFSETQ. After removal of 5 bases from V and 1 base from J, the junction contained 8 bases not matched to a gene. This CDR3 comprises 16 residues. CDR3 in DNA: TGCGCCAGCAGACCCCCTACAGGGGAGAACACCGGGGAGCTGTTTTTT. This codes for CASRPPTGENTGELFF.

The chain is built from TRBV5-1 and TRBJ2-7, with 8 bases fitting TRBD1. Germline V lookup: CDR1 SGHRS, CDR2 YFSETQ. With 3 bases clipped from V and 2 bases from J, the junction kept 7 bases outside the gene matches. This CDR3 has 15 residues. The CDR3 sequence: CASSSSPGQAYEQYF. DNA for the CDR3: TGCGCCAGCAGCTCCTCACCGGGACAGGCCTACGAGCAGTACTTC. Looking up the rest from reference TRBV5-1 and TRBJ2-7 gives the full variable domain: KAGVTQTPRYLIKTRGQQVTLSCSPISGHRSVSWYQQTPGQGLQFLFEYFSETQRNKGNFPGRFSGRQFSNSRSEMNVSTLELGDSALYLCASSSSPGQAYEQYFGPGTRLTVT.

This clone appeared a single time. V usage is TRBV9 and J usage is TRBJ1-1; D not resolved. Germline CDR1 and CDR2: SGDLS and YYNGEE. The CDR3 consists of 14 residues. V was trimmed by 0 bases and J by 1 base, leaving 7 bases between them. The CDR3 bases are TGTGCCAGCAGCGTAGGGGCCGGGAACACTGAAGCTTTCTTT. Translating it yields CASSVGAGNTEAFF.

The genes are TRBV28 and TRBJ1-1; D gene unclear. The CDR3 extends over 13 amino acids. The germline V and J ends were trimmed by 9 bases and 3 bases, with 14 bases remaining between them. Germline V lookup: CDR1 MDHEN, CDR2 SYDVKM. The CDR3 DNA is TGTGCCAGTGCTGGCAGGAGGTACACTGAAGCTTTCTTT. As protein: CASAGRRYTEAFF.

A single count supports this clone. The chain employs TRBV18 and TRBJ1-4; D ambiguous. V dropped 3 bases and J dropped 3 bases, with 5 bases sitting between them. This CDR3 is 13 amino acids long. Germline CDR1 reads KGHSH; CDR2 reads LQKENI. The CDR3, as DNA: TGTGCCAGCTCACCCAGATCTAATGAAAAACTGTTTTTT. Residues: CASSPRSNEKLFF.

CDR3 sequence (DNA): TGCGCCAGCAGCCTTACGGTAAACACCGGGGAGCTGTTTTTT. This codes for CASSLTVNTGELFF. The chain is built from TRBV5-1 and TRBJ2-2; D is uncertain. Trimming shortened V by 4 bases and J by 2 bases, and 9 bases separated the two germline ends. Germline V gene data show CDR1 as SGHRS and CDR2 as YFSETQ. CDR3 length: 14 residues.

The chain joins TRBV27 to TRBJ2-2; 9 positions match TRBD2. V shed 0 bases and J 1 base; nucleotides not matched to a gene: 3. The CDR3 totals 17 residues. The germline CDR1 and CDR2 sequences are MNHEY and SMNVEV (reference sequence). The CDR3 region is CASSLSASGMNTGELFF. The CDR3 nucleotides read TGTGCCAGCAGTTTATCTGCTAGCGGGATGAACACCGGGGAGCTGTTTTTT.

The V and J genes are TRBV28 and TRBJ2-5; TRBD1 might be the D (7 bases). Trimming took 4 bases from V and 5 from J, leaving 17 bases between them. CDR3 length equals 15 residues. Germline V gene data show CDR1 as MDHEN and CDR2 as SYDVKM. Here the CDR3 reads CASSSRGEEEETQYF. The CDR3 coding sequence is TGTGCCAGCAGTTCCAGGGGGGAGGAAGAGGAGACCCAGTACTTC.

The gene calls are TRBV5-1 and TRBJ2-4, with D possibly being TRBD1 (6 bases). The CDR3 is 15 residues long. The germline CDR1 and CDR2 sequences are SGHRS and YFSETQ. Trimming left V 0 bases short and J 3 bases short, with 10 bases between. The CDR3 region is CASSLAQGGKNIQYF. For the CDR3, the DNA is TGCGCCAGCAGCTTGGCACAGGGTGGCAAAAACATTCAGTACTTC.

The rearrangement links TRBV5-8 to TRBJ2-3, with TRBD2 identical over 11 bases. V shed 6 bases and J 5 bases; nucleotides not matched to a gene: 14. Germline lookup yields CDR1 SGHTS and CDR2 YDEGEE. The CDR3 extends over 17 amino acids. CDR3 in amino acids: CASTQSLAGEGGDTQYF. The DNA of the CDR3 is TGTGCCAGCACCCAATCACTAGCGGGAGAGGGGGGAGATACGCAGTATTTT.

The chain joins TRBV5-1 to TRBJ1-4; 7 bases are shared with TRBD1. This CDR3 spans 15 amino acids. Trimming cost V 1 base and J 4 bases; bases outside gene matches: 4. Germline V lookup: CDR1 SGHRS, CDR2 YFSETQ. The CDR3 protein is CASSLTGQVNEKLFF. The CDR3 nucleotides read TGCGCCAGCAGCTTGACCGGACAGGTTAATGAAAAACTGTTTTTT.

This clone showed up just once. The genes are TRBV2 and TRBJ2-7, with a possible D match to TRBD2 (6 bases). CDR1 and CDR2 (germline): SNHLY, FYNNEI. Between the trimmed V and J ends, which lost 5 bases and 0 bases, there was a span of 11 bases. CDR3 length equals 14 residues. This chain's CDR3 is CASSPTSSSYEQYF. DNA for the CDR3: TGTGCCAGCAGTCCCACTAGCAGCTCCTACGAGCAGTACTTC.

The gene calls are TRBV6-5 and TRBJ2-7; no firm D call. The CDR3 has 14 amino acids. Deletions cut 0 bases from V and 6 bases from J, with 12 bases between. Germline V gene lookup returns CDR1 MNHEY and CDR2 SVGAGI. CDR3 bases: TGTGCCAGCAGTTACTCGAGAGGCCAGTCCGAGCAGTACTTC. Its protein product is CASSYSRGQSEQYF.